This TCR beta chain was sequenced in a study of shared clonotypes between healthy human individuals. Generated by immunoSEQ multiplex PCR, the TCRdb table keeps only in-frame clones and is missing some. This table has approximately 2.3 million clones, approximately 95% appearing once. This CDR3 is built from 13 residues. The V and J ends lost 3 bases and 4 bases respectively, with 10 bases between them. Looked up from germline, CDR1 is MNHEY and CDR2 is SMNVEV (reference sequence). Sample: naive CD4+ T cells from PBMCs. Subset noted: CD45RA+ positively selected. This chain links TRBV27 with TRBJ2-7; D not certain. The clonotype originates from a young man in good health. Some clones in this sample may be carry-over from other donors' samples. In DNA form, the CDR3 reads TGTGCCAGCAGTTTCTACGGAGTATACGAGCAGTACTTC. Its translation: CASSFYGVYEQYF.